Following are 24 T cell receptor beta chains from one sample sequenced in a study of T cell repertoires in ileal Crohn's disease. As to time point: inflamed ileum from the surgical specimen. Data came from immunoSEQ multiplex PCR; TCRdb stores just in-frame clones and leaves some out. The sample contains under 13,000 clones, roughly 84% of which appear only once. Sequencing was done on a sample of ileal tissue. Source of these receptors: an adult with Crohn's disease.

The chain uses TRBV7-3 and TRBJ2-1, with D possibly being TRBD2 (6 bases). Trimming stripped 2 bases from V and 10 bases from J, with 18 bases between. In germline, CDR1 is SGHTA, CDR2 FQGTGA. The CDR3 contains 15 residues. The CDR3 here is CASSLWRGSLGEQFF. The CDR3 DNA reads as TGTGCCAGCAGCTTATGGCGGGGATCCCTCGGCGAGCAGTTCTTC.

The rearrangement uses TRBV7-3 and TRBJ1-1; D is perhaps TRBD1 (5 bases). This CDR3 contains 13 residues. Germline assignment: CDR1 SGHTA and CDR2 FQGTGA. V shed 2 bases and J shed 4 bases, with 8 bases lying between them. As DNA, the CDR3 is TGTGCCAGCAGCTTAGGGGGAAGCACTGAAGCTTTCTTT. Translating gives CASSLGGSTEAFF.

J is TRBJ2-5 and V is TRBV30, with unresolved D. Trimming took off 0 bases at V and 3 bases at J, with 2 bases between the two ends. Germline V gene data show CDR1 as GTSNPN and CDR2 as SVGIG (reference sequence). The CDR3 consists of 11 residues. In nucleotides, the CDR3 is TGTGCCTGGAGTGTAAAAGAGACCCAGTACTTC. Encoded protein: CAWSVKETQYF.

This chain joins TRBV5-1 and TRBJ2-3, with 10 bases fitting TRBD1. V lost 0 bases to trimming and J lost 4 bases; unmatched junction nucleotides: 2. This CDR3 contains 15 residues. The germline CDR1 and CDR2 sequences are SGHRS and YFSETQ. CDR3 protein: CASSLAGQGPDTQYF. The CDR3 DNA is TGCGCCAGCAGCTTGGCGGGACAGGGGCCAGATACGCAGTATTTT.

The J gene is TRBJ1-4, the V gene TRBV30, with 10 nucleotides matching TRBD1. The CDR3 runs 16 residues. Trimming cost V 5 bases and J 4 bases; bases outside gene matches: 10. CDR1 and CDR2 from the germline V gene are GTSNPN and SVGIG (reference sequence). The CDR3 loop is CAWSLGTGDFNEKLFF. CDR3 DNA sequence: TGTGCCTGGTCCCTCGGGACAGGGGATTTTAATGAAAAACTGTTTTTT.

This chain links TRBV6-6 with TRBJ2-5, with D unclear. V was pared by 5 bases and J by 5 bases, with 15 bases between. The CDR3 extends over 14 amino acids. Germline CDR1 reads MNHNY; CDR2 reads SVGAGI (reference sequence). The CDR3 protein is CASSPGPPTETQYF. CDR3 DNA: TGTGCCAGCAGTCCCGGGCCGCCAACGGAGACCCAGTACTTC.

The rearrangement links TRBV6-5 to TRBJ1-2; 7 bases are a match to TRBD1. V gave up 8 bases and J gave up 4 bases; unmatched junction bases: 7. The CDR3 length is 13 residues. The germline V gene encodes CDR1 MNHEY and CDR2 SVGAGI. CDR3 sequence (DNA): TGTGCCAGCGGCCAGGGACAGCCCTATGGCTACACCTTC. This sequence encodes CASGQGQPYGYTF.

The genes are TRBV2 and TRBJ1-1; D ambiguous. The CDR3 is made up of 14 amino acids. Germline loops: CDR1 SNHLY, CDR2 FYNNEI. V lost 6 bases to trimming and J lost 0 bases, with 11 bases between them. The CDR3 protein is CASRGYGVNTEAFF. The CDR3 nucleotides read TGTGCCAGCAGGGGGTATGGGGTGAACACTGAAGCTTTCTTT.

This chain links TRBV5-8 with TRBJ2-2, with D perhaps matching TRBD2 (5 bases). CDR1 is SGHTS and CDR2 is YDEGEE in the germline V gene. The CDR3 contains 15 residues. The germline V and J ends were trimmed by 0 bases and 5 bases, with 11 bases remaining between them. The CDR3 coding sequence is TGTGCCAGCAGCTTGGGGGAGTACCCGACCGGGGAGCTGTTTTTT. Translated: CASSLGEYPTGELFF.

This chain uses TRBV5-1 with TRBJ2-2; 9 positions match TRBD2. Unmatched junction bases numbered 8, after V lost 9 bases and J lost 2 bases. CDR3 size: 15 residues. The germline V gene encodes CDR1 SGHRS and CDR2 YFSETQ. The CDR3 protein is CAIRKGLANTGELFF. The CDR3 region has the DNA TGCGCCATCAGGAAGGGACTAGCAAACACCGGGGAGCTGTTTTTT.

This clone qualifies as medium-sized. The J gene is TRBJ2-4, the V gene TRBV6-1, with TRBD2 matching 11 bases. Germline values: CDR1 MNHNS, CDR2 SASEGT. Germline trimming cut 5 bases from V and 0 bases from J; bases unmatched to any gene: 0. The CDR3 has 15 residues. In nucleotides, the CDR3 is TGTGCCAGCAGTCTAGCGGGAGGAGCCAAAAACATTCAGTACTTC. Translation: CASSLAGGAKNIQYF.

V is TRBV6-5 and J is TRBJ1-2; no clear D. The CDR3 sequence is 13 residues long. V was clipped by 6 bases and J by 2 bases, with 10 bases between them. In germline, CDR1 is MNHEY, CDR2 SVGAGI. The CDR3 DNA reads as TGTGCCAGCAGACCCGGACGGAACTATGGCTACACCTTC. This encodes CASRPGRNYGYTF.

This clone has only one observation. The chain employs TRBV7-2 and TRBJ2-3, with a possible D match to TRBD2 (5 bases). Germline values: CDR1 SGHTA, CDR2 FQGNSA. V lost 3 bases and J 0 bases, leaving 10 bases between the germline ends. The CDR3 runs 15 residues. Written as DNA, the CDR3 is TGTGCCAGCAGCTTCAGCGGAACTAGCACAGATACGCAGTATTTT. Its protein is CASSFSGTSTDTQYF.

V usage is TRBV5-6 and J usage is TRBJ1-5; a possible D gene is TRBD1 (5 bases). This CDR3 has 14 residues. Per the germline V gene, CDR1 is SGHDT and CDR2 is YYEEEE. The ends were cut back, 0 bases at V and 7 bases at J, with 11 bases in the middle. CDR3 sequence reads: CASSLAAGRQPQHF. The DNA for the CDR3 is TGTGCCAGCAGCTTGGCCGCGGGACGACAGCCCCAGCATTTT.

This chain joins TRBV30 and TRBJ1-4, with D unclear. V gave up 0 bases and J gave up 8 bases, with 4 bases separating them. The CDR3 extends over 11 amino acids. CDR1 is GTSNPN, CDR2 SVGIG, per germline (reference sequence). Here the CDR3 DNA reads TGTGCCTGGAGTGTAAAGGAAAAACTGTTTTTT. Its protein product is CAWSVKEKLFF.

By frequency in the sample, this clone is medium-sized. The chain carries TRBV5-5 and TRBJ2-7, with D unclear. Germline values: CDR1 SGHKS, CDR2 YYEKEE (reference sequence). This CDR3 is built from 9 residues. V gave up 7 bases and J gave up 5 bases, with 4 bases separating them. The CDR3, as DNA: TGTGCCAGCGTAGACGAGCAGTACGTC. It encodes CASVDEQYV.

The V gene is TRBV27, the J gene TRBJ1-5; 7 bases map to TRBD1. The V gene end was trimmed by 6 bases and the J gene end by 7 bases; junction bases not matched to a gene: 15. CDR3 length: 16 amino acids. The V gene's germline CDR1 is MNHEY and CDR2 SMNVEV (reference sequence). In nucleotides, the CDR3 is TGTGCCAGCAGACGCCTCCGGGACAGCCATTACCAGCCCCAGCATTTT. It yields the protein CASRRLRDSHYQPQHF.

The rearrangement links TRBV6-5 to TRBJ2-6; TRBD2 is a possible D gene (5 bases). Between the trimmed V and J ends, which lost 4 bases and 2 bases, there was a span of 6 bases. This CDR3 comprises 14 residues. Germline CDR1 MNHEY, CDR2 SVGAGI. The CDR3 here is CASSWGAGANVLTF. The CDR3, as DNA: TGTGCCAGCAGTTGGGGAGCTGGGGCCAACGTCCTGACTTTC.

This clone was counted a single time. The chain is built from TRBV7-2 and TRBJ2-1; D is possibly TRBD2 (5 bases). Germline V lookup: CDR1 SGHTA, CDR2 FQGNSA. This CDR3 is 14 amino acids long. V gave up 8 bases and J gave up 3 bases, with 14 bases separating them. Written as DNA, the CDR3 is TGTGCCAGCGGAGGTTCCGGGCTCTACAATGAGCAGTTCTTC. The encoded protein is CASGGSGLYNEQFF.

The gene calls are TRBV5-1 and TRBJ1-2, with D uncertain. CDR3 size: 14 residues. CDR1 and CDR2 from the germline V gene are SGHRS and YFSETQ. Trimming stripped 0 bases from V and 5 bases from J, with 11 bases between. CDR3 protein: CASSLAGEPYGYTF. Here the CDR3 DNA reads TGCGCCAGCAGCTTGGCCGGGGAGCCATATGGCTACACCTTC.

J is TRBJ1-2 and V is TRBV5-1; TRBD1 is a possible D gene (6 bases). CDR1 and CDR2 from the germline V gene are SGHRS and YFSETQ. V lost 4 bases to trimming and J lost 4 bases, with 20 bases between them. The CDR3 consists of 16 residues. The CDR3 protein is CASSPTNFGTSYGYTF. In nucleotides, the CDR3 is TGCGCCAGCAGCCCGACGAATTTCGGGACAAGCTATGGCTACACCTTC. The full variable domain, completed using reference TRBV5-1 and TRBJ1-2, is KAGVTQTPRYLIKTRGQQVTLSCSPISGHRSVSWYQQTPGQGLQFLFEYFSETQRNKGNFPGRFSGRQFSNSRSEMNVSTLELGDSALYLCASSPTNFGTSYGYTFGSGTRLTVV.

V and J are TRBV5-1 and TRBJ2-1; perhaps D is TRBD1 or TRBD2 (5 bases each). CDR3 length: 14 residues. From germline, CDR1 is SGHRS and CDR2 YFSETQ. The V end lost 2 bases, the J end lost 4 bases, and 10 bases lay between the germline ends. The CDR3 DNA sequence: TGCGCCAGCAGCTTACTAGAGGGGTACAATGAGCAGTTCTTC. This sequence encodes CASSLLEGYNEQFF.

The CDR3 reads CAITGTHAEYEQYF. The CDR3 DNA reads TGTGCCATCACCGGGACTCATGCGGAGTACGAGCAGTACTTC. V usage is TRBV6-1 and J usage is TRBJ2-7, with D perhaps TRBD2 (6 bases). Germline V CDR1 and CDR2: MNHNS, SASEGT. The ends were cut back, 10 bases at V and 4 bases at J, with 20 bases in the middle. The CDR3 covers 14 residues.

This clone was seen just once. V usage is TRBV11-2 and J usage is TRBJ2-7; D is perhaps TRBD2 (5 bases). V was cut by 1 base and J by 4 bases, with 17 bases left in between. Germline assignment: CDR1 SGHAT and CDR2 FQNNGV. The CDR3 extends over 16 amino acids. CDR3 residues: CASSLAGRRSGYEQYV. For the CDR3, the DNA is TGTGCCAGCAGCTTAGCAGGAAGGAGGTCTGGGTACGAGCAGTACGTC.